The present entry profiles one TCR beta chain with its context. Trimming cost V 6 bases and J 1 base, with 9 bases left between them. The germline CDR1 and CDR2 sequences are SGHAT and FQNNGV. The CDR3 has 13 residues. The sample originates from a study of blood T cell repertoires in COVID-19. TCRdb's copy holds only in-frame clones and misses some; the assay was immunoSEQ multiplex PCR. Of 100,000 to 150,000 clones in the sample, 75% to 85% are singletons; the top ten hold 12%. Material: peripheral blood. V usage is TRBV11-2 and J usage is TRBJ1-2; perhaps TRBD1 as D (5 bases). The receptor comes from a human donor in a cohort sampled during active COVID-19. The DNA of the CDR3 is TGTGCCAGCAGATCCGGGGGTAACTATGGCTACACCTTC. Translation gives CASRSGGNYGYTF.